The 2 T cell receptor beta chains below all came from one sample that was sequenced in a study of cytomegalovirus exposure and HLA in healthy donors. Amplification used 60 Vbeta primers and 13 Jbeta primers. Sequencing was performed with immunoSEQ multiplex PCR; in TCRdb, only in-frame clones are kept and a portion is missing. This table holds some 150,000 clones, roughly four fifths found once. The sequencing sample was made of PBMCs. The source of these receptors is a man aged 40-50 years in good health and CMV-seropositive.

The V call is TRBV28, the J call TRBJ1-1; tentative D call: TRBD1 (6 bases). Deletions cut 8 bases from V and 5 bases from J, with 18 bases between. CDR1 is MDHEN and CDR2 is SYDVKM in the germline V gene. This CDR3 spans 14 amino acids. This chain's CDR3 is CASGLRGGRTEAFF. CDR3 bases: TGTGCCAGCGGTCTCAGGGGAGGGAGGACTGAAGCTTTCTTT. The whole variable domain, remainder taken from reference TRBV28 and TRBJ1-1, is DVKVTQSSRYLVKRTGEKVFLECVQDMDHENMFWYRQDPGLGLRLIYFSYDVKMKEKGDIPEGYSVSREKKERFSLILESASTNQTSMYLCASGLRGGRTEAFFGQGTRLTVV.

This clone was seen more than once but under ten times. The chain uses TRBV6-1 and TRBJ1-1; maybe TRBD1 (5 bases). The CDR3 sequence is 14 residues long. Germline V gene lookup returns CDR1 MNHNS and CDR2 SASEGT. Between the trimmed V and J ends, which lost 6 bases and 8 bases, there was a span of 19 bases. The CDR3 region has the DNA TGTGCCAGCAGGGGGGGTGGGTCCAGGGCCGAAGCTTTCTTT. This translates into CASRGGGSRAEAFF.